Listed here are 27 T cell receptor beta chains from one sample, sequenced in a study of identical twins. MiXCR, applied by TCRdb to the 5' RACE reads, yields one record per CDR3 protein. The sample gives hundreds of thousands of distinct CDR3 sequences, about 7.6% of which show up once; about 1.5% is in the top ten. These sequences were also reported in another study, on yellow fever vaccine responses in identical twins.

The sequenced sample consisted of PBMCs. These receptors were obtained from a woman younger than 30 in good health.

This clonotype has a handful of counts. V gene TRBV19 combines with J gene TRBJ1-4; the D is unclear. This CDR3 contains 15 residues. Trimming shortened V by 3 bases and J by 5 bases, and 13 bases separated the two germline ends. Germline loops: CDR1 LNHDA, CDR2 SQIVND (reference sequence). CDR3 sequence reads: CASSMYGKINEKLFF. CDR3 sequence (DNA): TGTGCCAGTAGTATGTACGGGAAAATCAATGAAAAACTGTTTTTT.

On this clonotype itself: The junction departs from the called germline gene at one end, perhaps through a read error. The chain joins TRBV20-1 to TRBJ1-2; 7 bases are a match to TRBD1. This CDR3 contains 17 residues. The germline CDR1 and CDR2 sequences are DFQATT and SNEGSKA (reference sequence). Written as DNA, the CDR3 is TGCAGCGCTAGAGCCGCGGGGGGACAGCTTTTTAACTATGGCTACACCTTC. This encodes CSARAAGGQLFNYGYTF.

The CDR3 DNA sequence: TGCGCCAGCAGCGCGGATTCCCTAGCGACGGAGACCCAGTACTTC. Protein: CASSADSLATETQYF. V usage is TRBV5-1 and J usage is TRBJ2-5, with D perhaps matching TRBD2 (6 bases). Trimming left V 4 bases short and J 5 bases short, with 18 bases between. The CDR3 is 15 residues long. Germline V lookup: CDR1 SGHRS, CDR2 YFSETQ.

This clonotype was observed many times. This chain uses TRBV5-1 with TRBJ1-1; maybe TRBD1 (6 bases). In germline, CDR1 is SGHRS, CDR2 YFSETQ. Trimming took off 0 bases at V and 5 bases at J, with 11 bases between the two ends. There are 14 residues in the CDR3. The CDR3 protein is CASSLERGVTEAFF. The CDR3 coding sequence is TGCGCCAGCAGCTTGGAGAGGGGGGTGACTGAAGCTTTCTTT.

This clonotype was observed many times. The chain uses TRBV25-1 and TRBJ2-1; TRBD1 agrees at 7 bases. V was clipped by 4 bases and J by 0 bases; unmatched bases: 0. Looked up from germline, CDR1 is MGHDK and CDR2 is SYGVNS. The CDR3 runs to 14 residues. CDR3: CASSAGGSYNEQFF. CDR3 nucleotides: TGTGCCAGCAGTGCAGGGGGCTCCTACAATGAGCAGTTCTTC.

This clonotype was seen more than once but under ten times. This rearrangement joins TRBV7-9 to TRBJ2-2; D perhaps matches TRBD1 (5 bases). The V gene's germline CDR1 is SEHNR and CDR2 FQNEAQ (reference sequence). Trimming removed 2 bases from V and 4 bases from J, with 14 bases in between. There are 16 residues in the CDR3. The CDR3 spells CASSLLPGPSTGELFF. CDR3 coding DNA: TGTGCCAGCAGCTTACTTCCAGGGCCCTCCACCGGGGAGCTGTTTTTT.

There are many counts of this clonotype. The CDR3, as DNA: TGTGCCAGCAGCTTAGGGACAGGCTCACCCCTCCACTTT. This codes for CASSLGTGSPLHF. The chain has TRBV7-8 and TRBJ1-6; TRBD1 matches 7 bases. Germline CDR1 is SGHVS and CDR2 is FQNEAQ. V gave up 1 base and J gave up 10 bases; unmatched junction bases: 1. The CDR3 sequence is 13 residues long.

V and J are TRBV15 and TRBJ2-1, with no clear D. The CDR3 has 13 amino acids. Deletions cut 2 bases from V and 8 bases from J, with 10 bases between. Germline V gene lookup returns CDR1 LNHNV and CDR2 YYDKDF (reference sequence). Here the CDR3 reads CATSRSGNYEQFF. As DNA, the CDR3 is TGTGCCACCAGCAGATCTGGCAATTATGAGCAGTTCTTC.

This clonotype has more than one count but fewer than ten. V and J are TRBV9 and TRBJ1-3; no reliable D call. This CDR3 spans 10 amino acids. The germline V and J ends were trimmed by 7 bases and 4 bases, with 3 bases remaining between them. CDR1 and CDR2 (germline): SGDLS, YYNGEE. CDR3 in amino acids: CASGGNTIYF. The CDR3 coding sequence is TGTGCCAGCGGGGGAAACACCATATATTTT.

This clonotype was seen only a few times. The chain has TRBV7-3 and TRBJ1-2, with 7 bases fitting TRBD1. Losses at the gene ends were 2 bases for V and 9 bases for J; bases not matched to a gene: 12. The CDR3 is made up of 15 amino acids. Germline V gene sequence: CDR1 SGHTA, CDR2 FQGTGA. The CDR3 nucleotides are TGTGCCAGCAGCTTATCCCACGGTGACAGGGTGAGCTACACCTTC. It codes for CASSLSHGDRVSYTF.

The chain recombines TRBV15 with TRBJ2-3, with TRBD2 identical over 8 bases. Trimming took 5 bases from V and 8 from J; bases not matched to a gene: 6. The V gene's germline CDR1 is LNHNV and CDR2 YYDKDF (reference sequence). The CDR3 has 13 amino acids. The CDR3 bases are TGTGCCACCAGCTTTCAAGGACTAGCTACGCAGTATTTT. Translating gives CATSFQGLATQYF.

This clonotype came up a few times. The chain carries TRBV20-1 and TRBJ2-5; TRBD2 matches 9 bases. There are 15 residues in the CDR3. The V gene's germline CDR1 is DFQATT and CDR2 SNEGSKA (reference sequence). V shed 0 bases, J shed 5 bases, and the junction held 7 bases outside the gene matches. CDR3 nucleotide sequence: TGCAGTGCTAGAGATCGGAGGACTAGCGTGGAGACCCAGTACTTC. Translation: CSARDRRTSVETQYF.

The chain carries TRBV7-7 and TRBJ2-7; D unresolved. The V gene's germline CDR1 is SSHAT and CDR2 FNYEAQ (reference sequence). The CDR3 is 15 residues long. Trimming stripped 3 bases from V and 7 bases from J, with 19 bases between. The CDR3 sequence is CASSFCKRGGWEQYV. For the CDR3, the DNA is TGTGCCAGCAGCTTTTGTAAGCGAGGTGGGTGGGAGCAGTACGTC.

This clonotype was recorded a few times. The V and J genes are TRBV11-2 and TRBJ2-1; TRBD1 aligns across 10 bases. This CDR3 region has 19 residues. V trimming: 3 bases; J trimming: 6 bases; junction bases outside the gene matches: 17. Per germline, CDR1 SGHAT and CDR2 FQNNGV. The CDR3 spells CASSFPGTGVALRVNEQFF. The DNA of the CDR3 is TGTGCCAGCAGCTTTCCCGGGACAGGGGTCGCGCTACGGGTCAATGAGCAGTTCTTC.

The chain couples TRBV10-3 to TRBJ2-2; D is perhaps TRBD1 (5 bases). The CDR3 has 14 amino acids. V lost 0 bases to trimming and J lost 4 bases, with 6 bases between them. Germline lookup yields CDR1 ENHRY and CDR2 SYGVKD. CDR3: CAISESRATGELFF. The CDR3 DNA reads as TGTGCCATCAGTGAGTCCAGGGCCACCGGGGAGCTGTTTTTT.

This clonotype came up many times. CDR3 loop: CASSLLGDYGYTF. The CDR3 region has the DNA TGTGCCAGCAGCTTATTAGGGGACTATGGCTACACCTTC. The chain is built from TRBV7-9 and TRBJ1-2, with TRBD1 as a possible D gene (5 bases). Germline V gene data show CDR1 as SEHNR and CDR2 as FQNEAQ (reference sequence). This CDR3 comprises 13 residues. Trimming took off 2 bases at V and 3 bases at J, with 7 bases between the two ends.

This clonotype was seen only a few times. The chain has TRBV12-3 or TRBV12-4 and TRBJ2-2; the D gene is possibly TRBD2 (6 bases). The V and J ends lost 7 bases and 5 bases respectively, with 14 bases between them. CDR3 length: 14 amino acids. Here the CDR3 DNA reads TGTGCCAGCACTCTAATCGCGGGGACCGGGGAGCTGTTTTTT. Translated, it gives CASTLIAGTGELFF.

V gene TRBV3-1 combines with J gene TRBJ2-3, with 7 nucleotides matching TRBD2. With 7 bases clipped from V and 5 bases from J, the junction kept 9 bases outside the gene matches. Germline V lookup: CDR1 LGHDT, CDR2 YNNKEL (reference sequence). CDR3 size: 14 residues. CDR3 in amino acids: CASTLGGVGDTQYF. The CDR3 DNA is TGTGCCAGCACCCTGGGGGGGGTGGGAGATACGCAGTATTTT.

In its sample, this clonotype was seen many times. V is TRBV24-1 and J is TRBJ2-3; 14 bases map to TRBD2. Germline V CDR1 and CDR2: KGHDR, SFDVKD. This CDR3 has 16 residues. Unmatched junction bases numbered 1, after V lost 3 bases and J lost 3 bases. In nucleotides, the CDR3 is TGTGCCACCAGTGATCGGACTAGCGGGAGGACAGATACGCAGTATTTT. This codes for CATSDRTSGRTDTQYF.

This clonotype was seen a handful of times. V is TRBV28 and J is TRBJ2-3; the match to TRBD2 covers 13 bases. Germline V gene lookup returns CDR1 MDHEN and CDR2 SYDVKM. The CDR3 runs 14 residues. V gave up 11 bases and J gave up 3 bases; unmatched junction bases: 5. The CDR3, as DNA: TGTGCCTGCCGGACTAGCGGGAGAACAGATACGCAGTATTTT. It is translated as CACRTSGRTDTQYF. The whole variable domain, remainder taken from reference TRBV28 and TRBJ2-3, is DVKVTQSSRYLVKRTGEKVFLECVQDMDHENMFWYRQDPGLGLRLIYFSYDVKMKEKGDIPEGYSVSREKKERFSLILESASTNQTSMYLCACRTSGRTDTQYFGPGTRLTVL.

This clonotype was seen a few times. The chain recombines TRBV10-3 with TRBJ2-3; possible D gene TRBD1, 6 bases. V lost 4 bases and J 4 bases, leaving 9 bases between the germline ends. The CDR3 consists of 13 residues. Germline V gene sequence: CDR1 ENHRY, CDR2 SYGVKD. This CDR3 reads CAISVGTSDTQYF. For the CDR3, the DNA is TGTGCCATCAGTGTTGGGACATCAGATACGCAGTATTTT.

The chain is built from TRBV5-5 and TRBJ2-5, with D unclear. Trimming stripped 4 bases from V and 1 base from J, with 17 bases between. The CDR3 spans 16 residues. Looked up from germline, CDR1 is SGHKS and CDR2 is YYEKEE (reference sequence). CDR3 in amino acids: CASSQRGGWIQETQYF. CDR3 in DNA: TGTGCCAGCAGCCAAAGAGGCGGTTGGATCCAAGAGACCCAGTACTTC.

There are a few counts of this clonotype. The gene calls are TRBV9 and TRBJ2-5; 10 bases fit TRBD1. V dropped 3 bases and J dropped 3; count of bases not matched to a gene: 5. The CDR3 sequence is 15 residues long. Germline assignment: CDR1 SGDLS and CDR2 YYNGEE. Here the CDR3 reads CASSDTGTGEETQYF. CDR3 DNA: TGTGCCAGCAGCGACACCGGGACAGGGGAAGAGACCCAGTACTTC.

This clonotype was recorded a few times. For the CDR3, the DNA is TGTGCCAGCAGCTCCCGGACAGCCGGGGAGACCCAGTACTTC. This gives the protein CASSSRTAGETQYF. The V gene is TRBV7-9, the J gene TRBJ2-5; tentative D call: TRBD1 (6 bases). In germline, CDR1 is SEHNR, CDR2 FQNEAQ (reference sequence). The CDR3 has 14 amino acids. V gave up 4 bases and J gave up 5 bases, with 14 bases separating them.

This clonotype was seen only a few times. The rearrangement links TRBV29-1 to TRBJ2-2; no definite D call. The CDR3 contains 11 residues. V lost 4 bases, J lost 7 bases, and 7 bases lay in between. In germline, CDR1 is SQVTM, CDR2 ANQGSEA. The CDR3 nucleotides read TGCAGCGTTGTGGACGTCGGGGAGCTGTTTTTT. Its translation is CSVVDVGELFF.

In its sample, this clonotype was seen many times. V and J are TRBV24-1 and TRBJ2-1, with 8 nucleotides matching TRBD2. The germline gives CDR1 KGHDR, CDR2 SFDVKD. V shed 5 bases, J shed 8 bases, and the junction held 13 bases outside the gene matches. This CDR3 spans 16 amino acids. The CDR3 spells CATSVKRGPSDHEQFF. The CDR3 coding sequence is TGTGCCACCAGTGTAAAGCGGGGGCCCTCTGATCATGAGCAGTTCTTC.

In this sample, this clonotype turned up a few times. This chain links TRBV4-1 with TRBJ2-3; 7 bases are shared with TRBD1. Germline V gene data show CDR1 as MGHRA and CDR2 as YSYEKL. The CDR3 runs 17 residues. V shed 5 bases and J 0 bases; nucleotides not matched to a gene: 11. CDR3 DNA sequence: TGCGCCAGCAGCGAAACCTACAGGGGTCCTAGCACAGATACGCAGTATTTT. Protein sequence: CASSETYRGPSTDTQYF.